The 8 T cell receptor beta chains presented below share a single source sample, sequenced in a study of T cell changes during pregnancy in multiple sclerosis. Generated by immunoSEQ multiplex PCR, the TCRdb table keeps only in-frame clones and is missing some. The table shows tens of thousands of clones, with 94% occurring only once. The sequenced sample was peripheral blood, obtained in the second trimester of pregnancy. These receptors came from a female donor in good health, enrolled as a control in a pregnancy study.

This sequence joins TRBV30 and TRBJ1-3; no firm D call. V dropped 8 bases and J dropped 0 bases, with 11 bases sitting between them. In germline, CDR1 is GTSNPN, CDR2 SVGIG (reference sequence). The CDR3 is 13 residues long. The CDR3: CARGGSSGNTIYF. CDR3 nucleotides: TGTGCCCGAGGAGGCAGCTCTGGAAACACCATATATTTT.

The rearrangement uses TRBV27 and TRBJ2-7, with D unresolved. The CDR3 contains 14 residues. Deletions cut 2 bases from V and 5 bases from J, with 13 bases between. In germline, CDR1 is MNHEY, CDR2 SMNVEV (reference sequence). The CDR3 DNA reads TGTGCCAGCAGTTTAAGGAGTCCTACGAACGAGCAGTACTTC. As protein: CASSLRSPTNEQYF.

V is TRBV5-4 and J is TRBJ1-3, with 10 bases lining up with TRBD1. With 4 bases clipped from V and 5 bases from J, the junction kept 3 bases outside the gene matches. The CDR3 contains 14 residues. CDR1 is SGHNT and CDR2 is YYREEE in the germline V gene (reference sequence). The CDR3 is CASSQTGGRNTIYF. DNA of the CDR3: TGTGCCAGCAGCCAGACAGGGGGCAGAAACACCATATATTTT.

V and J are TRBV6-5 and TRBJ2-2; 9 bases agree with TRBD1. The germline gives CDR1 MNHEY, CDR2 SVGAGI. The CDR3 spans 16 residues. Unmatched junction bases numbered 8, after V lost 2 bases and J lost 7 bases. CDR3 region: CASSYLGQGLSGELFF. CDR3 nucleotides: TGTGCCAGCAGTTACCTTGGACAGGGGCTTAGCGGGGAGCTGTTTTTT.

The rearrangement uses TRBV5-4 and TRBJ2-3; TRBD2 is a possible D gene (5 bases). Germline V gene lookup returns CDR1 SGHNT and CDR2 YYREEE (reference sequence). Trimming stripped 0 bases from V and 1 base from J, with 24 bases between. The CDR3 sequence is 20 residues long. CDR3 protein: CASSLEGWPSGLWGTDTQYF. The CDR3, as DNA: TGTGCCAGCAGCTTGGAGGGATGGCCCAGCGGTCTATGGGGCACAGATACGCAGTATTTT.

V usage is TRBV5-4 and J usage is TRBJ2-2, with TRBD2 matching over 14 bases. This CDR3 is 16 amino acids long. Looked up from germline, CDR1 is SGHNT and CDR2 is YYREEE (reference sequence). The trim removed 4 bases at V and 8 bases at J, leaving 7 bases unmatched. The CDR3 here is CASSLGTSGSAGELFF. Written as DNA, the CDR3 is TGTGCCAGCAGCCTCGGGACTAGCGGGAGTGCGGGGGAGCTGTTTTTT.

The CDR3 sequence: CASSIDGTGLDVLTF. The CDR3, as DNA: TGTGCCAGTAGTATAGACGGGACAGGCCTCGACGTCCTGACTTTC. This chain joins TRBV19 and TRBJ2-6; 8 bases map to TRBD1. The CDR3 covers 15 residues. V trimming: 0 bases; J trimming: 11 bases; junction bases outside the gene matches: 6. In germline, CDR1 is LNHDA, CDR2 SQIVND (reference sequence).

This chain uses TRBV5-6 with TRBJ2-5; TRBD1 might be the D (6 bases). V dropped 0 bases and J dropped 4 bases, with 16 bases sitting between them. CDR1 is SGHDT and CDR2 is YYEEEE in the germline V gene. This CDR3 is built from 16 residues. CDR3 nucleotides: TGTGCCAGCAGCTTGGGGCAGGGGCCCCCGGGAGAGACCCAGTACTTC. It specifies CASSLGQGPPGETQYF.